This record covers a single TCR beta chain. V was cut by 6 bases and J by 7 bases, with 12 bases left in between. Per the germline V gene, CDR1 is MNHEY and CDR2 is SVGAGI. This CDR3 spans 12 amino acids. Study processing details: The assay estimated nucleated cells by amplifying reference gene primers. Using immunoSEQ multiplex PCR, the repertoire was profiled, and TCRdb retains in-frame clones only, with some absent. The V and J calls and clone size come from that table; D and trimming were worked out from the DNA. The profile shows 220,000 or so clones, about 80% of them singletons. This record comes from a study of blood T cell repertoires in COVID-19. The wider study: Material from acute and convalescent COVID-19 was sourced from the United States, Italy and Spain.

The chain combines TRBV6-5 with TRBJ1-1; D call uncertain. This receptor was taken from a young woman who had recovered from COVID-19. What was sequenced was peripheral blood. The CDR3 DNA sequence: TGTGCCAGCAGCCCAGACACCTTTGAAGCTTTCTTT. Amino acid sequence: CASSPDTFEAFF.